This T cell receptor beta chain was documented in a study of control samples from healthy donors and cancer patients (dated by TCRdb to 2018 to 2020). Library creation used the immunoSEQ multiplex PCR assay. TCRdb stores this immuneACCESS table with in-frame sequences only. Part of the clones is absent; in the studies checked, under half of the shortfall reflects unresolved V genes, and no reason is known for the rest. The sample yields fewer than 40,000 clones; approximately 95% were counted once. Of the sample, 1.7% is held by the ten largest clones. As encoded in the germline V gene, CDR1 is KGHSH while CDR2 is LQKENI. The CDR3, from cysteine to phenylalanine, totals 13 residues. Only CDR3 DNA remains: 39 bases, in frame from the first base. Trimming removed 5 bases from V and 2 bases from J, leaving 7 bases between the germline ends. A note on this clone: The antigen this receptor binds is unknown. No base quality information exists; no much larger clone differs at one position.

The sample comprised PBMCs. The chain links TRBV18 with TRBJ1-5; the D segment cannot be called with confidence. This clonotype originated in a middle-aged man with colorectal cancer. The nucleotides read TGTGCCAGCTCAGGTGTGGGCAATCAGCCCCAGCATTTT. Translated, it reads CASSGVGNQPQHF.